This T cell receptor (beta chain) was sequenced in a study of blood T cells in healthy people across ages. The CDR3 is 16 residues long. Germline trimming cut 7 bases from V and 0 bases from J; bases unmatched to any gene: 8. Germline V gene sequence: CDR1 SGHTA, CDR2 FQGNSA. This clonotype occurred many times. Then a second PCR, running roughly 7 to 11 cycles, was carried out with a sample-barcoded 5' primer and a J-beta primer mix. A single record per CDR3 protein comes from TCRdb applying MiXCR to the 5' RACE reads. There are some 1.5 million distinct CDR3 sequences in the sample; approximately 30% occur only once, and 7.7% lies in the top ten.

The chain carries TRBV7-2 and TRBJ2-1; TRBD1 aligns across 8 bases. Sequenced input: blood. The TCR was taken from a woman under 40 in good health. The CDR3 is CASIGQGQNSYNEQFF. CDR3 nucleotide sequence: TGTGCCAGCATCGGACAGGGCCAAAACTCCTACAATGAGCAGTTCTTC.